The 23 T cell receptor beta chains given below trace back to one sample, sequenced in a study of shared clonotypes between healthy human individuals. The table came from immunoSEQ multiplex PCR; TCRdb's copy has only in-frame clones and leaves some out. The table lists about 2.4 million clones, 90% to 95% of them singletons. Sample: naive CD4+ T cells from PBMCs. Regarding subset: CD45RA+ positively selected. Receptors originate from a young man in good health. Some clones in this sample may be carry-over from other donors' samples.

On this clone: Other DNA sequences from this sample encode an identical CDR3 as well. The V gene is TRBV7-3, the J gene TRBJ1-1; D is unresolved. Germline CDR1 is SGHTA and CDR2 is FQGTGA. The CDR3 totals 13 residues. V lost 5 bases, J lost 1 base, and 8 bases lay in between. The CDR3 is CASSLSGNTEAFF. The CDR3 DNA is TGTGCCAGCAGCCTATCTGGGAACACTGAAGCTTTCTTT.

A word on this clone: The same CDR3 arises from other DNA sequences in this sample as well. The V call is TRBV5-4, the J call TRBJ2-5; TRBD2 is a possible D gene (6 bases). CDR1 is SGHNT and CDR2 is YYREEE in the germline V gene (reference sequence). CDR3 length: 14 amino acids. Deletions cut 0 bases from V and 2 bases from J, with 8 bases between. The CDR3 region is CASSLGRGQETQYF. CDR3 nucleotide sequence: TGTGCCAGCAGCTTGGGGCGGGGTCAAGAGACCCAGTACTTC.

The chain combines TRBV9 with TRBJ2-3; D is uncertain. This CDR3 region has 12 residues. Trimming took off 7 bases at V and 0 bases at J, with 6 bases between the two ends. CDR1 SGDLS and CDR2 YYNGEE come from the germline V gene. As DNA, the CDR3 is TGTGCCAGCGCGCGGAGCACAGATACGCAGTATTTT. It yields the protein CASARSTDTQYF.

The chain recombines TRBV27 with TRBJ1-2, with 9 bases fitting TRBD1. The ends lost 5 bases at V and 0 bases at J; junction bases unmatched: 4. The CDR3 is 15 residues long. Germline CDR1 MNHEY, CDR2 SMNVEV (reference sequence). The CDR3 bases are TGTGCCAGCAGTCGAGGACAGGGGCCTAACTATGGCTACACCTTC. Translating it yields CASSRGQGPNYGYTF.

The chain employs TRBV19 and TRBJ2-7; no reliable D call. V lost 3 bases and J lost 7, with 13 bases in between. This CDR3 region has 13 residues. The germline V gene has CDR1 LNHDA and CDR2 SQIVND (reference sequence). CDR3 coding DNA: TGTGCCAGTAGTATGGACGGCATGGCGGAGCAGTACTTC. Amino acids: CASSMDGMAEQYF. The full variable domain, in which reference TRBV19 and TRBJ2-7 provide the parts outside the CDR3, is DGGITQSPKYLFRKEGQNVTLSCEQNLNHDAMYWYRQDPGQGLRLIYYSQIVNDFQKGDIAEGYSVSREKKESFPLTVTSAQKNPTAFYLCASSMDGMAEQYFGPGTRLTVT.

The chain couples TRBV6-1 to TRBJ2-6; D is undetermined. In germline, CDR1 is MNHNS, CDR2 SASEGT. Trimming removed 0 bases at V and 1 base at J, with 10 bases between. The CDR3 covers 17 residues. The CDR3: CASSEAYWGSGANVLTF. CDR3 sequence (DNA): TGTGCCAGCAGTGAAGCGTATTGGGGATCTGGGGCCAACGTCCTGACTTTC.

As concerns this clone: Other DNA sequences from this sample encode an identical CDR3 as well. This rearrangement joins TRBV7-2 to TRBJ2-1; weak D call: TRBD1 (5 bases). The CDR3 is 15 amino acids. Deletions cut 0 bases from V and 2 bases from J, with 8 bases between. Germline CDR1 SGHTA, CDR2 FQGNSA. The DNA of the CDR3 is TGTGCCAGCAGCTTAGCGGGGCCAACCTACAATGAGCAGTTCTTC. Its translation: CASSLAGPTYNEQFF.

V usage is TRBV7-8 and J usage is TRBJ2-4; no firm D call. The CDR3 totals 17 residues. CDR1 and CDR2 (germline): SGHVS, FQNEAQ. Trimming pared 1 base from V and 0 bases from J, leaving 13 bases between. CDR3 residues: CASSLVSSQLAKNIQYF. DNA of the CDR3: TGTGCCAGCAGCTTAGTGTCCTCCCAACTAGCCAAAAACATTCAGTACTTC.

This rearrangement joins TRBV6-6 to TRBJ1-1; D unresolved. The CDR3 covers 13 residues. In germline, CDR1 is MNHNY, CDR2 SVGAGI (reference sequence). Trimming cost V 9 bases and J 1 base, with 12 bases left between them. For the CDR3, the DNA is TGTGCCAGTCGTCGGTCGGCGAACACTGAAGCTTTCTTT. Translating it yields CASRRSANTEAFF.

J is TRBJ2-7 and V is TRBV5-4, with TRBD1 identical over 9 bases. Germline CDR1 SGHNT, CDR2 YYREEE (reference sequence). The CDR3 spans 14 residues. The V and J ends lost 4 bases and 4 bases, in that order; junction bases with no gene match: 6. The DNA for the CDR3 is TGTGCCAGCAGCGGAGGGACAGGGAGGTACGAGCAGTACTTC. This encodes CASSGGTGRYEQYF.

This clone has only one observation. This chain links TRBV15 with TRBJ2-7; the match to TRBD1 covers 10 bases. Germline V gives CDR1 LNHNV, CDR2 YYDKDF (reference sequence). This CDR3 has 17 amino acids. J was trimmed by 3 bases and V by 0 bases; bases with no gene match: 8. Here the CDR3 DNA reads TGTGCCACCAGCAGAGAGGGGGGTGGGACAGGGGACTACGAGCAGTACTTC. This encodes CATSREGGGTGDYEQYF.

The chain combines TRBV7-9 with TRBJ1-2; unclear D gene. V lost 1 base, J lost 4 bases, and 13 bases lay in between. The CDR3 sequence is 15 residues long. Germline CDR1 SEHNR, CDR2 FQNEAQ (reference sequence). CDR3 nucleotide sequence: TGTGCCAGCAGCTTAGGGACGGCCGGGTTCTATGGCTACACCTTC. It yields the protein CASSLGTAGFYGYTF.

V and J are TRBV7-2 and TRBJ2-7, with 8 bases matching TRBD1. The V gene's germline CDR1 is SGHTA and CDR2 FQGNSA. The CDR3 runs 15 residues. The trim removed 5 bases at V and 0 bases at J, leaving 6 bases unmatched. The CDR3: CASSGWDRHSYEQYF. Here the CDR3 DNA reads TGTGCCAGCAGCGGTTGGGACAGGCACTCCTACGAGCAGTACTTC.

V usage is TRBV7-9 and J usage is TRBJ1-5; TRBD1 matches at 9 bases. Germline V gene data show CDR1 as SEHNR and CDR2 as FQNEAQ (reference sequence). This CDR3 contains 14 residues. The trim removed 5 bases at V and 6 bases at J, leaving 5 bases unmatched. The chain's CDR3 is CASSLDRGGQPQHF. CDR3 nucleotides: TGTGCCAGCAGCCTGGACAGGGGAGGTCAGCCCCAGCATTTT. The whole variable domain, filled in from reference TRBV7-9 and TRBJ1-5, reads DTGVSQNPRHKITKRGQNVTFRCDPISEHNRLYWYRQTLGQGPEFLTYFQNEAQLEKSRLLSDRFSAERPKGSFSTLEIQRTEQGDSAMYLCASSLDRGGQPQHFGDGTRLSIL.

The genes are TRBV18 and TRBJ1-1, with TRBD1 identical over 9 bases. J gave up 0 bases and V 5 bases, and 7 bases lay outside the gene matches. This CDR3 region has 16 residues. From germline, CDR1 is KGHSH and CDR2 LQKENI. CDR3 coding DNA: TGTGCCAGCTCAGGGACAGGGCCCCTCATGAACACTGAAGCTTTCTTT. Amino acid sequence: CASSGTGPLMNTEAFF.

The chain couples TRBV2 to TRBJ1-1, with a weak D call TRBD1 (6 bases). CDR1 SNHLY and CDR2 FYNNEI come from the germline V gene. Trimming removed 7 bases at V and 11 bases at J, with 14 bases between. The CDR3 runs 11 residues. For the CDR3, the DNA is TGTGCCAGCACCATGGGGGGGCACGCTTTCTTT. As protein: CASTMGGHAFF.

CDR3 region: CASSYSKRPSSYEQYF. The CDR3 DNA reads as TGTGCCAGCAGTTACTCGAAACGCCCCAGCAGCTACGAGCAGTACTTC. The J gene is TRBJ2-7, the V gene TRBV6-5, with D unresolved. The ends were cut back, 0 bases at V and 3 bases at J, with 15 bases in the middle. This CDR3 is built from 16 residues. The germline CDR1 and CDR2 sequences are MNHEY and SVGAGI.

In its sample, this clone was seen once. The gene calls are TRBV27 and TRBJ1-1, with D hard to call. The V end lost 5 bases, the J end lost 3 bases, and 7 bases lay between the germline ends. CDR1 is MNHEY and CDR2 is SMNVEV in the germline V gene (reference sequence). The CDR3 has 12 amino acids. In DNA, the CDR3 is TGTGCCAGCAGTGCCAGGTACACTGAAGCTTTCTTT. It encodes CASSARYTEAFF.

The chain has TRBV28 and TRBJ2-5; 9 bases line up with TRBD1. CDR1 is MDHEN and CDR2 is SYDVKM in the germline V gene. This CDR3 has 15 amino acids. Trimming took 3 bases from V and 5 from J; bases not matched to a gene: 7. The CDR3 protein is CASSFLGQGRETQYF. For the CDR3, the DNA is TGTGCCAGCAGTTTCCTTGGACAGGGGAGGGAGACCCAGTACTTC.

The chain recombines TRBV14 with TRBJ2-7, with D hard to call. CDR3 size: 12 residues. The germline gives CDR1 SGHDN, CDR2 FVKESK. V lost 2 bases and J lost 9, with 11 bases in between. DNA for the CDR3: TGTGCCAGCAGCCAAAGATTAACAGCGCAGTACTTC. It specifies CASSQRLTAQYF. Together with reference TRBV14 and TRBJ2-7, the CDR3 gives the full variable domain: EAGVTQFPSHSVIEKGQTVTLRCDPISGHDNLYWYRRVMGKEIKFLLHFVKESKQDESGMPNNRFLAERTGGTYSTLKVQPAELEDSGVYFCASSQRLTAQYFGPGTRLTVT.

This clone was detected only once. This chain uses TRBV5-4 with TRBJ1-1; tentative D call: TRBD1 (5 bases). The V end was cut by 10 bases, the J end by 3 bases, with 16 bases between. The germline V gene encodes CDR1 SGHNT and CDR2 YYREEE (reference sequence). The length of the CDR3 is 13 residues. CDR3 coding DNA: TGTGCCGCCTACCGGGGCGGGGACACTGAAGCTTTCTTT. Its translation: CAAYRGGDTEAFF.

DNA for the CDR3: TGCAGTGCCTTGACAGGAGGGGAAGCTTTCTTT. As protein: CSALTGGEAFF. The V call is TRBV20-1, the J call TRBJ1-1, with D maybe TRBD1 (6 bases). The V end lost 6 bases, the J end lost 8 bases, and 13 bases lay between the germline ends. Germline CDR1 is DFQATT and CDR2 is SNEGSKA (reference sequence). This CDR3 comprises 11 residues.

This chain uses TRBV4-1 with TRBJ2-6; no clear D. The germline V and J ends were trimmed by 0 bases and 3 bases, with 15 bases remaining between them. The CDR3 runs 18 residues. CDR1 and CDR2 (germline): MGHRA, YSYEKL. This CDR3 is CASSQDYPFLVGANVLTF. The CDR3, as DNA: TGCGCCAGCAGCCAAGATTATCCGTTTCTAGTTGGGGCCAACGTCCTGACTTTC.